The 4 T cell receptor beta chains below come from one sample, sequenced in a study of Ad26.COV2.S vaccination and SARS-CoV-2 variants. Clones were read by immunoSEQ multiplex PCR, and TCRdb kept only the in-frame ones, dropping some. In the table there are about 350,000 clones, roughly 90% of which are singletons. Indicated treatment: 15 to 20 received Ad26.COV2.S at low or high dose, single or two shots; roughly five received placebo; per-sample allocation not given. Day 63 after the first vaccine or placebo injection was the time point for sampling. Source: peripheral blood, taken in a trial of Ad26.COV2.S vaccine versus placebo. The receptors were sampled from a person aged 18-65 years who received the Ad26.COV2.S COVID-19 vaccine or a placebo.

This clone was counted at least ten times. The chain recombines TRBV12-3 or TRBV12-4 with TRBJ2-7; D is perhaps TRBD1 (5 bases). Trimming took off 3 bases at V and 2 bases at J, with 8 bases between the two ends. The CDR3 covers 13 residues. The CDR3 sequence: CASSLQGTYEQYF. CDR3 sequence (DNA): TGTGCCAGCAGTTTGCAGGGTACCTACGAGCAGTACTTC.

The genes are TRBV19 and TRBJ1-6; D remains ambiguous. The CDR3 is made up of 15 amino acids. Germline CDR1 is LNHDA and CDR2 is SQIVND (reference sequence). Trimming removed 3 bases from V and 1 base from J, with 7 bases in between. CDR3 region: CASSILLSYNSPLHF. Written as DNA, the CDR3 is TGTGCCAGTAGTATTCTCCTTTCCTATAATTCACCCCTCCACTTT.

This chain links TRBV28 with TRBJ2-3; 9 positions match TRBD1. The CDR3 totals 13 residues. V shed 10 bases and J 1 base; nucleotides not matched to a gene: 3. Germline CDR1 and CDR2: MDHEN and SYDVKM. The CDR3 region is CATGDRGTDTQYF. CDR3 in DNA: TGTGCCACCGGGGACAGGGGCACAGATACGCAGTATTTT.

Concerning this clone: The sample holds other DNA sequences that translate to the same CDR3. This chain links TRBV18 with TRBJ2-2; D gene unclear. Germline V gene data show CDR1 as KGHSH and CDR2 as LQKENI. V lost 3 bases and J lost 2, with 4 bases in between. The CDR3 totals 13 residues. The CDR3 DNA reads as TGTGCCAGCTCACCTCTAAACACCGGGGAGCTGTTTTTT. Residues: CASSPLNTGELFF.